This TCR beta chain was recovered during a study of blood T cell repertoires in COVID-19. Germline-derived CDR1 and CDR2 are SGHRS and YFSETQ. Trimming cost V 2 bases and J 3 bases; bases outside gene matches: 8. The CDR3 is made up of 16 amino acids. Per the study methods: Estimates of nucleated cell counts were drawn from the amplification of reference gene primers. The assay was immunoSEQ multiplex PCR, and TCRdb's table has in-frame clones only and misses some. That table is the source of V, J and clone size, and D and trimming were worked out from the DNA. The sample records 180,000 or so clones, approximately 81% being singletons.

The J gene is TRBJ2-3, the V gene TRBV5-1; 8 bases align to TRBD2. This receptor was obtained from a woman aged 80 or over with acute or convalescent COVID-19. The sample taken for sequencing was peripheral blood. CDR3 in DNA: TGCGCCAGCAGCTTAGGAGCGGGAGTCGGGACAGATACGCAGTATTTT. It codes for CASSLGAGVGTDTQYF. The full variable domain, rest sourced from reference TRBV5-1 and TRBJ2-3, is KAGVTQTPRYLIKTRGQQVTLSCSPISGHRSVSWYQQTPGQGLQFLFEYFSETQRNKGNFPGRFSGRQFSNSRSEMNVSTLELGDSALYLCASSLGAGVGTDTQYFGPGTRLTVL.